These T cell receptor beta chains were read from a single sample in a study of T cell responses to AZD1222 COVID-19 vaccine. TCRdb keeps only in-frame clones here, not all; method: immunoSEQ multiplex PCR. The sample has about 140,000 clones, roughly 90% seen once; the top ten hold 5.5% to 6.5%. Material: peripheral blood, obtained on day 0 of AZD1222 vaccination. The receptors were gathered from an adult in good health. Both conserved end residues are part of each CDR3. The order of the fields is V gene, clone size, J gene, D gene, CDR3 protein, CDR3 DNA. D genes are given only for firm matches. Not every row has a clone size; where given, it reads once, few, many or a size class.

TRBV19	-	TRBJ1-1	TRBD1	CASRGLQGAHTEAFF	TGTGCCAGTAGGGGCCTCCAGGGGGCACACACTGAAGCTTTCTTT
TRBV11-3	once	TRBJ1-4	-	CASTSGGTNEKLFF	TGTGCCAGCACCTCGGGGGGGACTAATGAAAAACTGTTTTTT
TRBV13	-	TRBJ1-2	-	CASSLGRGAGTEGYGYTF	TGTGCCAGCAGCTTAGGCCGGGGGGCCGGGACCGAGGGCTATGGCTACACCTTC
TRBV30	-	TRBJ1-5	-	CAWSGGPGSQPQHF	TGTGCCTGGAGTGGGGGCCCAGGCAGTCAGCCCCAGCATTTT
TRBV25-1	-	TRBJ1-1	-	CASSETPGPVEKNTEAFF	TGTGCCAGCAGTGAAACTCCGGGGCCGGTCGAGAAGAACACTGAAGCTTTCTTT
TRBV6-5	-	TRBJ1-3	-	CASSFRTGNTIYF	TGTGCCAGCAGTTTTAGGACAGGAAACACCATATATTTT
TRBV11-2	-	TRBJ1-1	TRBD1	CASSLVGDRFQAFF	TGTGCCAGCAGCTTAGTAGGGGACAGATTTCAAGCTTTCTTT
TRBV7-9	-	TRBJ2-1	-	CASSLGGRPNEQFF	TGTGCCAGCAGCTTGGGGGGGCGGCCCAATGAGCAGTTCTTC
TRBV7-9	-	TRBJ1-1	-	CASSPHGGTEAFF	TGTGCCAGCAGCCCCCACGGCGGCACTGAAGCTTTCTTT
TRBV5-6	-	TRBJ1-1	TRBD1	CASSWTGGTEAFF	TGTGCCAGCAGCTGGACAGGGGGCACTGAAGCTTTCTTT
TRBV15	-	TRBJ1-2	-	CATSRDGNYGYTF	TGTGCCACCAGCAGGGACGGTAACTATGGCTACACCTTC
TRBV28	-	TRBJ1-1	TRBD1	CASRPGQATEAFF	TGTGCCAGCAGGCCTGGACAGGCCACTGAAGCTTTCTTT
TRBV28	-	TRBJ2-2	TRBD1	CASTSWGRQGVTGELFF	TGTGCCAGCACCTCGTGGGGTAGACAGGGTGTTACCGGGGAGCTGTTTTTT
TRBV19	-	TRBJ2-2	-	CASSMGGGGSTGELFF	TGTGCCAGTAGTATGGGCGGAGGGGGTAGCACCGGGGAGCTGTTTTTT
TRBV2	-	TRBJ2-7	TRBD2	CASSEGLASGYEQYF	TGTGCCAGCAGCGAAGGACTAGCGTCAGGCTACGAGCAGTACTTC
TRBV19	-	TRBJ1-1	TRBD1	CASSIVQGVNTEAFF	TGTGCCAGTAGTATCGTTCAGGGGGTTAACACTGAAGCTTTCTTT
TRBV14	-	TRBJ1-5	-	CASSHGFNQPQHF	TGTGCCAGCAGCCACGGCTTCAATCAGCCCCAGCATTTT
TRBV7-6	-	TRBJ2-3	-	CASSLWESPTDTQYF	TGTGCCAGCAGCCTTTGGGAGTCCCCCACAGATACGCAGTATTTT
TRBV7-2	once	TRBJ2-1	TRBD2	CASSLASGRIEQFF	TGTGCCAGCAGCTTGGCTAGCGGGAGGATTGAGCAGTTCTTC
TRBV6-2/TRBV6-3	-	TRBJ2-3	-	CASSYLIPRGTDTQYF	TGTGCCAGCAGTTATTTGATTCCCCGGGGCACAGATACGCAGTATTTT
TRBV15	-	TRBJ2-1	-	CATSRDIRGPYNEQFF	TGTGCCACCAGCAGAGATATAAGGGGTCCCTACAATGAGCAGTTCTTC
TRBV5-5	few	TRBJ1-2	-	CASSLGGNYGYTF	TGTGCCAGCAGCTTAGGGGGAAACTATGGCTACACCTTC
TRBV5-6	-	TRBJ2-1	TRBD1	CASSILLTDRVNEQFF	TGTGCCAGCAGCATCCTTCTCACGGACAGGGTCAATGAGCAGTTCTTC
TRBV7-9	-	TRBJ1-4	-	CASSLHKEKLFF	TGTGCCAGCAGCCTTCACAAGGAAAAACTGTTTTTT
TRBV29-1	-	TRBJ2-7	TRBD2	CSVGAGALYEQYF	TGCAGCGTTGGGGCGGGAGCTCTTTACGAGCAGTACTTC
TRBV9	-	TRBJ2-5	-	CASTFGVRETQYF	TGTGCCAGCACCTTCGGGGTGAGGGAGACCCAGTACTTC
TRBV27	-	TRBJ2-1	-	CASSPGHRGNEQFF	TGTGCCAGCAGCCCGGGTCACCGTGGCAATGAGCAGTTCTTC
TRBV15	-	TRBJ1-1	-	CATSRARESTEAFF	TGTGCCACCAGCAGGGCACGGGAGAGCACTGAAGCTTTCTTT
TRBV28	-	TRBJ2-7	-	CASSIGTEQYF	TGTGCCAGCAGTATCGGGACAGAGCAGTACTTC
TRBV15	-	TRBJ2-6	TRBD1	CATSRGTGGSGANVLTF	TGTGCCACCAGCAGAGGGACAGGGGGCTCTGGGGCCAACGTCCTGACTTTC
TRBV7-9	-	TRBJ2-5	-	CASSFPLGETQYF	TGTGCCAGCAGCTTCCCGCTGGGGGAGACCCAGTACTTC
TRBV5-4	-	TRBJ1-1	-	CASSLGGAPTEAFF	TGTGCCAGCAGCTTGGGGGGGGCGCCCACTGAAGCTTTCTTT
TRBV4-1	-	TRBJ2-1	-	CASSQAGYEQFF	TGCGCCAGCAGCCAGGCCGGGTATGAGCAGTTCTTC
TRBV6-2/TRBV6-3	-	TRBJ2-1	-	CASSVRLTYNEQFF	TGTGCCAGCAGTGTTAGGTTAACTTACAATGAGCAGTTCTTC
TRBV20-1	-	TRBJ2-7	-	CSAGDGREQYF	TGCAGTGCTGGGGACGGACGCGAGCAGTACTTC
TRBV18	-	TRBJ2-2	-	CASSPPGFQGTGELFF	TGTGCCAGCTCACCACCAGGATTTCAAGGCACCGGGGAGCTGTTTTTT
TRBV5-6	-	TRBJ2-7	-	CASTAGRGYEQYF	TGTGCCAGCACGGCAGGGCGAGGGTACGAGCAGTACTTC
TRBV5-1	-	TRBJ1-2	-	CASSAQGPNYGYTF	TGCGCCAGCAGCGCACAGGGACCTAACTATGGCTACACCTTC
TRBV6-5	-	TRBJ1-1	-	CASSYSVGSSEAFF	TGTGCCAGCAGTTACTCGGTGGGGAGCTCTGAAGCTTTCTTT
TRBV5-1	-	TRBJ1-6	-	CASSLTRENSPLHF	TGCGCCAGCAGCTTGACACGGGAAAATTCACCCCTCCACTTT
TRBV30	-	TRBJ1-1	-	CAWRDGDTLTVWTEAFF	TGTGCCTGGCGAGATGGAGACACTTTAACTGTATGGACTGAAGCTTTCTTT
TRBV19	once	TRBJ1-1	-	CASSIDVAGEAFF	TGTGCCAGTAGTATAGATGTAGCAGGGGAAGCTTTCTTT
TRBV24-1	-	TRBJ2-2	-	CATRGDLSDTGELFF	TGTGCCACCAGGGGGGATCTCAGCGACACCGGGGAGCTGTTTTTT
TRBV4-3	-	TRBJ1-5	-	CASSPRHGKHQPQHF	TGCGCCAGCAGCCCGCGGCACGGCAAACATCAGCCCCAGCATTTT
TRBV13	-	TRBJ2-1	TRBD1	CASSPGTGSSYNEQFF	TGTGCCAGCAGCCCGGGGACAGGGAGCTCCTACAATGAGCAGTTCTTC
TRBV4-3	once	TRBJ1-2	TRBD1	CASSQVGQGPAGYTF	TGCGCCAGCAGCCAAGTGGGACAGGGGCCCGCGGGCTACACCTTC
TRBV18	-	TRBJ2-5	-	CASFSRPSETQYF	TGTGCCAGCTTTTCGCGCCCCTCGGAGACCCAGTACTTC
TRBV7-2	few	TRBJ1-5	TRBD1	CASSQGGGQGNQPQHF	TGTGCCAGCAGCCAGGGGGGCGGGCAGGGCAATCAGCCCCAGCATTTT